Below are 10 T cell receptor beta chains sequenced from a single sample in a study of control samples from healthy donors and cancer patients. Produced via immunoSEQ multiplex PCR; TCRdb's table is partial and in-frame only. The sample comprises roughly 120,000 clones, roughly 89% of which are singletons, and about 16% rests with the top ten. The sequenced sample consisted of blood. The source of these receptors is a woman between 50 and 59 years old in good health.

The gene calls are TRBV2 and TRBJ1-5, with D perhaps matching TRBD1 (5 bases). The CDR3 runs to 17 residues. Between the trimmed V and J ends, which lost 4 bases and 0 bases, there was a span of 16 bases. Germline-derived CDR1 and CDR2 are SNHLY and FYNNEI. The CDR3 DNA follows: TGTGCCAGCAGTGTTCAGGGCCGCTCCCTTAGCAATCAGCCCCAGCATTTT. Translated: CASSVQGRSLSNQPQHF.

The chain recombines TRBV19 with TRBJ1-1; 9 bases agree with TRBD1. The CDR3 covers 13 residues. With 10 bases clipped from V and 4 bases from J, the junction kept 7 bases outside the gene matches. CDR1 is LNHDA and CDR2 is SQIVND in the germline V gene (reference sequence). The CDR3 region has the DNA TGTGCCACTGTACAGGGGGCATTCACTGAAGCTTTCTTT. Its protein is CATVQGAFTEAFF.

The V gene is TRBV10-2, the J gene TRBJ1-1; D is unclear. From germline, CDR1 is WSHSY and CDR2 SAAADI. CDR3 length: 13 amino acids. V was shortened by 7 bases and J by 3 bases, with 12 bases between the two germline ends. The CDR3 nucleotides read TGCGCCAGCATCCCGGACGGGGACACTGAAGCTTTCTTT. This encodes CASIPDGDTEAFF.

The V gene is TRBV3-1 (or the pseudogene TRBV3-2), the J gene TRBJ2-7, with D hard to call. V gave up 2 bases and J gave up 9 bases, with 8 bases separating them. Germline loops: CDR1 LGHDT, CDR2 YNNKEL (reference sequence). The CDR3 sequence is 11 residues long. The chain's CDR3 is CASSQKLLQYF. The CDR3 region has the DNA TGTGCCAGCAGCCAAAAGCTCTTGCAGTACTTC.

The chain couples TRBV10-3 to TRBJ2-7, with D perhaps assigned TRBD1 or TRBD2 (5 bases each). Germline CDR1 reads ENHRY; CDR2 reads SYGVKD. CDR3 length: 12 amino acids. The V and J ends lost 4 bases and 5 bases respectively, with 9 bases between them. The CDR3 DNA sequence: TGTGCCATCAGTGGGGGACCCAACGAGCAGTACTTC. This gives the protein CAISGGPNEQYF.

This sequence joins TRBV13 and TRBJ1-3, with a possible D match to TRBD1 (5 bases). The germline V gene encodes CDR1 PRHDT and CDR2 FYEKMQ (reference sequence). This CDR3 has 18 residues. V lost 4 bases and J lost 1, with 20 bases in between. The CDR3 region is CASSSRGVVEQSGNTIYF. The CDR3 nucleotides are TGTGCCAGCAGCTCCAGAGGGGTCGTTGAACAATCTGGAAACACCATATATTTT.

This sequence joins TRBV7-3 and TRBJ2-7; TRBD1 agrees at 8 bases. This CDR3 contains 15 residues. CDR1 SGHTA and CDR2 FQGTGA come from the germline V gene. V shed 2 bases and J 5 bases; nucleotides not matched to a gene: 8. The CDR3, as DNA: TGTGCCAGCAGCTTAGGGCAGGGGGCACGGAACGAGCAGTACTTC. Its translation is CASSLGQGARNEQYF.

This clone was seen once. The J gene is TRBJ2-5, the V gene TRBV7-2; D gene ambiguous. CDR1 is SGHTA and CDR2 is FQGNSA in the germline V gene. With 5 bases removed from V and 1 base from J, the gap between germline ends came to 8 bases. The CDR3 is 13 residues long. The CDR3 here is CASSTGVQETQYF. DNA for the CDR3: TGTGCCAGCAGCACCGGCGTCCAAGAGACCCAGTACTTC.

The chain links TRBV29-1 to TRBJ2-4; D might be TRBD1 (6 bases). V was cut by 1 base and J by 7 bases, with 20 bases left in between. From germline, CDR1 is SQVTM and CDR2 ANQGSEA. The CDR3 has 16 residues. The CDR3, as DNA: TGCAGCGTTGAAGGGCTAAACGCAGGGGTACTGAACATTCAGTACTTC. Its translation is CSVEGLNAGVLNIQYF. Using reference TRBV29-1 and TRBJ2-4 for the parts outside the CDR3, the full variable domain is SAVISQKPSRDICQRGTSLTIQCQVDSQVTMMFWYRQQPGQSLTLIATANQGSEATYESGFVIDKFPISRPNLTFSTLTVSNMSPEDSSIYLCSVEGLNAGVLNIQYFGAGTRLSVL.

The V gene is TRBV19, the J gene TRBJ1-5; TRBD1 might be the D (5 bases). Germline CDR1 is LNHDA and CDR2 is SQIVND (reference sequence). Trimming cost V 7 bases and J 7 bases, with 20 bases left between them. The CDR3 is made up of 15 amino acids. The CDR3 DNA follows: TGTGCCAGTACACACACTCGACAGAGGGGACAGCCCCAGCATTTT. Encoded protein: CASTHTRQRGQPQHF.